The 8 T cell receptor beta chains in this list originate from one sample, sequenced in a study of blood T cell repertoires in COVID-19. Some clones are missing from TCRdb's copy, which holds only in-frame ones; the method was immunoSEQ multiplex PCR. The profile shows hundreds of thousands of clones, 86% of them singletons. Sequencing used peripheral blood. These receptors all stem from a woman aged 55-69 years with COVID-19, enrolled during active disease.

This chain joins TRBV6-6 and TRBJ1-1; 7 nucleotides line up with TRBD1. The J segment lost 1 base and the V segment lost 6 bases, leaving 8 bases of the junction unmatched. Germline V CDR1 and CDR2: MNHNY, SVGAGI (reference sequence). The CDR3 covers 15 residues. The CDR3 DNA sequence: TGTGCCAGCAGCCACAGGGGTGATACGAACACTGAAGCTTTCTTT. It codes for CASSHRGDTNTEAFF.

The chain joins TRBV6-5 to TRBJ1-3; 9 nucleotides line up with TRBD1. The V and J ends lost 6 bases and 1 base, in that order; junction bases with no gene match: 4. Germline V lookup: CDR1 MNHEY, CDR2 SVGAGI. The CDR3 extends over 15 amino acids. The CDR3 nucleotides read TGTGCCAGCAGGTCCGGGACAGGGTCTGGAAACACCATATATTTT. Translation: CASRSGTGSGNTIYF.

Here the CDR3 reads CASSGQGLSPLHF. The CDR3 region has the DNA TGTGCCAGCAGTGGACAGGGACTTTCACCCCTCCACTTT. This chain joins TRBV27 and TRBJ1-6; 8 positions agree with TRBD1. CDR1 and CDR2 (germline): MNHEY, SMNVEV (reference sequence). V trimming: 5 bases; J trimming: 9 bases; junction bases outside the gene matches: 3. This CDR3 has 13 amino acids.

The sample holds one count of this clone. The genes are TRBV3-1 (or the pseudogene TRBV3-2) and TRBJ1-1; D is possibly TRBD1 (6 bases). Trimming shortened V by 5 bases and J by 0 bases, and 13 bases separated the two germline ends. Germline V lookup: CDR1 LGHDT, CDR2 YNNKEL (reference sequence). The CDR3 spans 15 residues. The DNA for the CDR3 is TGTGCCAGCAGCTCTTCAGGGGTAATGAACACTGAAGCTTTCTTT. Its translation: CASSSSGVMNTEAFF.

The V and J genes are TRBV7-9 and TRBJ2-7, with D possibly TRBD2 on 6 matching bases. V lost 3 bases and J 4 bases, leaving 19 bases between the germline ends. This CDR3 spans 16 amino acids. Germline V gives CDR1 SEHNR, CDR2 FQNEAQ (reference sequence). The CDR3 DNA reads as TGTGCCAGCAGCTTCCTCCGGGGGACGAAAGCGTACGAGCAGTACTTC. Translating it yields CASSFLRGTKAYEQYF.

Only one count was recorded for this clone. The rearrangement links TRBV4-1 to TRBJ1-1; D is perhaps TRBD1 (6 bases). The V and J ends lost 3 bases and 0 bases respectively, with 14 bases between them. CDR1 is MGHRA and CDR2 is YSYEKL in the germline V gene. This CDR3 has 16 residues. Here the CDR3 reads CASSQARTDMNTEAFF. Here the CDR3 DNA reads TGCGCCAGCAGCCAGGCCCGGACAGATATGAACACTGAAGCTTTCTTT.

The chain is built from TRBV6-2 or TRBV6-3 and TRBJ2-7, with 10 bases matching TRBD1. The ends lost 4 bases at V and 8 bases at J; junction bases unmatched: 5. The CDR3 is made up of 13 amino acids. Germline lookup yields CDR1 MNHEY and CDR2 SVGEGT. The CDR3 coding sequence is TGTGCCAGCAGTTCGACAGGGGGCGCCCAGCAGTACTTC. Residues: CASSSTGGAQQYF.

This clone is a singleton in its sample. The gene calls are TRBV4-1 and TRBJ2-7, with TRBD1 matching over 7 bases. With 2 bases clipped from V and 5 bases from J, the junction kept 0 bases outside the gene matches. There are 12 residues in the CDR3. Looked up from germline, CDR1 is MGHRA and CDR2 is YSYEKL. CDR3 in DNA: TGCGCCAGCAGCCAAACAGGGGACGAGCAGTACTTC. It yields the protein CASSQTGDEQYF.